This T cell receptor beta chain was profiled in a study of tumor-infiltrating lymphocytes in primary liver carcinoma. About the research overall: Samples gave roughly 3.65 to 8 million productive TCRbeta reads, similar across tissue types.

This CDR3 is built from 13 residues. Germline loops: CDR1 MNHNY, CDR2 SVGAGI (reference sequence). TCR beta cDNA was reverse-transcribed from about 500 ng of total RNA. The reaction used a constant-region primer and ProtoScript II reverse transcriptase. Construction of TCR beta libraries relied on three successive nested multiplex PCR rounds employing slightly modified ARM-PCR. Running about 11 cycles apiece, the first two PCR rounds relied on TRBV1-TRBV30 forward primers together with a C-beta reverse primer. TCRdb re-called the multiplex PCR reads through MiXCR, storing one row per CDR3 protein. The data contain about 37,000 distinct CDR3 sequences, roughly 74% of them singletons. Regarding the study as a whole: Tumor-adjacent and tumor-blood pairs overlapped less than tumor region pairs did.

This clonotype appeared once. As yet, its antigen is unknown. A read error may account for a junction end that differs from germline. Co-extraction of both nucleic acids (RNA and DNA) used roughly 20-33 mg of unsorted bulk tissue. Patients diagnosed with primary liver carcinoma received treatment through surgical resection. Infection with HBV was chronic in patients; they were treatment-naive. The chain couples TRBV6-6 to TRBJ1-2; D is ambiguous. The source is a man aged 40-49 years with primary liver carcinoma and hepatitis B virus infection. Input material: tumor-adjacent normal liver tissue. Written as DNA, the CDR3 is TGTGTCAGCAGCTCTACGCCCGGGGTGGGCTACACCTTC. Amino acid sequence: CVSSSTPGVGYTF.